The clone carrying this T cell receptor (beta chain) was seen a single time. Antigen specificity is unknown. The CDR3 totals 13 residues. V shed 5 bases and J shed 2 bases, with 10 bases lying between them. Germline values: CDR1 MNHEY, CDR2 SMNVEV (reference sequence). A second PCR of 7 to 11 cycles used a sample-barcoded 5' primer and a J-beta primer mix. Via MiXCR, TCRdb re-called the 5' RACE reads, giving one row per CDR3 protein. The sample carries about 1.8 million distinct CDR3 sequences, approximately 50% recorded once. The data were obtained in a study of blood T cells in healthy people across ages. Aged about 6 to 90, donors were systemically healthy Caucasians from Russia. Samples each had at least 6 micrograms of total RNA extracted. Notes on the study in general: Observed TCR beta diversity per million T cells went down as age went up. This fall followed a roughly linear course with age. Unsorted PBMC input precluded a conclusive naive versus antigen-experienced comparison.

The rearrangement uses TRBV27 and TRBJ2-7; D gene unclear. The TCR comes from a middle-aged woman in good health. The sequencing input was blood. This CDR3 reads CASSAAATYEQYF. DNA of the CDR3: TGTGCCAGCAGTGCCGCCGCCACCTACGAGCAGTACTTC.